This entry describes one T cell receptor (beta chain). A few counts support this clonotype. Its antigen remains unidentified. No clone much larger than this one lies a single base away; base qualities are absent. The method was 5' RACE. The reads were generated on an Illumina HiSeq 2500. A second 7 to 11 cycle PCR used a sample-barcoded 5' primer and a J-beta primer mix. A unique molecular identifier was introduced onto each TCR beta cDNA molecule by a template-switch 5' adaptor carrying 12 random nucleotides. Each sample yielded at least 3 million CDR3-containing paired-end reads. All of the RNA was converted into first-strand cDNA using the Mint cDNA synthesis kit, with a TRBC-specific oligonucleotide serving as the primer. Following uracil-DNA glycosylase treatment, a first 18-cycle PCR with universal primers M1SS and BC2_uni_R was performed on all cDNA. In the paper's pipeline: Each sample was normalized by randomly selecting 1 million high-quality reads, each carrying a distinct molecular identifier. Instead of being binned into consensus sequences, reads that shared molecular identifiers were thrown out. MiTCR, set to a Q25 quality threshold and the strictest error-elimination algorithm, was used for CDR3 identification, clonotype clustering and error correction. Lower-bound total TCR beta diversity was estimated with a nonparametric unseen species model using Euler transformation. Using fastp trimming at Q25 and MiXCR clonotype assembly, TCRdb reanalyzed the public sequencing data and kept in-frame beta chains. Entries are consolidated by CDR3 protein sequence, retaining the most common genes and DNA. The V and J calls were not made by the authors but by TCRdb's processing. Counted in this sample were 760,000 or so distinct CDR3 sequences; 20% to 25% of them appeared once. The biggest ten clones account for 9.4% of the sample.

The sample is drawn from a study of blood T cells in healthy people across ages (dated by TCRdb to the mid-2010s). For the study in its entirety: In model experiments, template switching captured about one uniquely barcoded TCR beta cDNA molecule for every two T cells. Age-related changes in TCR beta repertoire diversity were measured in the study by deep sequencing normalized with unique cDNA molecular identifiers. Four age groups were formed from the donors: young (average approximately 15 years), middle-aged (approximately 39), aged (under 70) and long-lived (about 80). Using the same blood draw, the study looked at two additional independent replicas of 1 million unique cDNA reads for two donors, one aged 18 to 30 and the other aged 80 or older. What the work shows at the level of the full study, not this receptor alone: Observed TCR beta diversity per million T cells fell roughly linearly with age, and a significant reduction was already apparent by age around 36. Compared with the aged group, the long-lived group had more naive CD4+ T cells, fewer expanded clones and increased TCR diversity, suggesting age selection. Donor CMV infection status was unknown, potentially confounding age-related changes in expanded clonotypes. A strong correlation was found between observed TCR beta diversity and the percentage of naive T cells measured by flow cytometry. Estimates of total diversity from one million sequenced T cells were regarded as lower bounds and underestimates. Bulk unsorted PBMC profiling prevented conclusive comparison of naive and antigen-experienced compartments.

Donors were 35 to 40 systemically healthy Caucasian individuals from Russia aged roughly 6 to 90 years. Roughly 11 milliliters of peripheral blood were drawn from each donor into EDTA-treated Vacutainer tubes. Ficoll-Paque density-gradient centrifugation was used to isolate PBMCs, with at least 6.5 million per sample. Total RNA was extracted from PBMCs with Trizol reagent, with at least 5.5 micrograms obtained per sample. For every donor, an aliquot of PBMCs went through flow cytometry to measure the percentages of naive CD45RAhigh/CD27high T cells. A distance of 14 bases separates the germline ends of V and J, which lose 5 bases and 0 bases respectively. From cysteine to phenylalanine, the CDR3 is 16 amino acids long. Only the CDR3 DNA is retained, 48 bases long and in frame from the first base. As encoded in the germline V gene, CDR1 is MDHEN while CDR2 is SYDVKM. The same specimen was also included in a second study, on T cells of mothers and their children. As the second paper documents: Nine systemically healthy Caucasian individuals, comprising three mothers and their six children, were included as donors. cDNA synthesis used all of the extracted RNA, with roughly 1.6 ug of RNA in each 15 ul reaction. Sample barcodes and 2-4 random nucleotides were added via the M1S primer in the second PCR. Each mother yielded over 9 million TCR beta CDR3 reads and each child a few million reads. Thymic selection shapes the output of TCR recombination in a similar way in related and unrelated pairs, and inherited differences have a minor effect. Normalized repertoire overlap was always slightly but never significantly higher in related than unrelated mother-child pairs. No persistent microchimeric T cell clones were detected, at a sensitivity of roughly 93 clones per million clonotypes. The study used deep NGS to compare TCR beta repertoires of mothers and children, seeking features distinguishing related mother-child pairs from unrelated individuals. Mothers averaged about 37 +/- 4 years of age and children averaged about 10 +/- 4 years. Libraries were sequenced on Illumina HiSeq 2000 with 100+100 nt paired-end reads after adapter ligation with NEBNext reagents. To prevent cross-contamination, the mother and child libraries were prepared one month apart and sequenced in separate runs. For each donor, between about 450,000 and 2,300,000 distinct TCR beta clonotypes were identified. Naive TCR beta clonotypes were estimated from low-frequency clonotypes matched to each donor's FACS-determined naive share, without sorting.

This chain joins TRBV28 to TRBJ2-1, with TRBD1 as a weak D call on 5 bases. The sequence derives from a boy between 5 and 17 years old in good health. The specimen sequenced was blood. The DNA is TGTGCCAGCAGTCAGGACACTCTGGGCTCCTACAATGAGCAGTTCTTC. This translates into CASSQDTLGSYNEQFF.